A single sample gave rise to the 15 T cell receptor beta chains below, sequenced in a study of blood T cell repertoires in COVID-19. TCRdb's table, derived via immunoSEQ multiplex PCR, lists solely in-frame clones and lacks some. The data contain around 280,000 clones, about 90% of them seen just once; the ten biggest clones take up 2.1%. Source material: peripheral blood. Every receptor here comes from a woman aged 25 to 39 who had recovered from COVID-19.

The V and J genes are TRBV6-5 and TRBJ2-7, with 11 bases fitting TRBD2. The CDR3 runs to 14 residues. V shed 7 bases, J shed 3 bases, and the junction held 5 bases outside the gene matches. Germline V gene data show CDR1 as MNHEY and CDR2 as SVGAGI. The chain's CDR3 is CASTRLAGYYEQYF. The CDR3 DNA is TGTGCCAGCACCAGACTAGCGGGATACTACGAGCAGTACTTC.

The V call is TRBV6-5, the J call TRBJ1-2; D gene ambiguous. Germline-derived CDR1 and CDR2 are MNHEY and SVGAGI. There are 16 residues in the CDR3. V lost 4 bases and J lost 6, with 21 bases in between. CDR3 in DNA: TGTGCCAGCAGTTCCGACAACAGCCTTATACCCCATGGCTACACCTTC. This translates into CASSSDNSLIPHGYTF.

This clone was counted between two and nine times. The chain links TRBV5-6 to TRBJ1-3; the match to TRBD1 covers 7 bases. The J segment lost 0 bases and the V segment lost 3 bases, leaving 3 bases of the junction unmatched. The CDR3 loop spans 15 amino acids. Germline V lookup: CDR1 SGHDT, CDR2 YYEEEE. DNA of the CDR3: TGTGCCAGCAGCTACAGGGGCGTCTCTGGAAACACCATATATTTT. Translating gives CASSYRGVSGNTIYF.

The gene calls are TRBV5-1 and TRBJ2-3; a weak D match, TRBD2 (6 bases). V gave up 2 bases and J gave up 3 bases, with 13 bases separating them. CDR1 is SGHRS, CDR2 YFSETQ, per germline. This CDR3 has 15 residues. This CDR3 is CASSLTLGGTDTQYF. As DNA, the CDR3 is TGCGCCAGCAGCTTAACCTTGGGGGGAACAGATACGCAGTATTTT. Looking up the rest from reference TRBV5-1 and TRBJ2-3 gives the full variable domain: KAGVTQTPRYLIKTRGQQVTLSCSPISGHRSVSWYQQTPGQGLQFLFEYFSETQRNKGNFPGRFSGRQFSNSRSEMNVSTLELGDSALYLCASSLTLGGTDTQYFGPGTRLTVL.

A remark on this clone: The germline gene is not matched at one end of the junction; a read error may be the cause. This rearrangement joins TRBV3-1 (or the pseudogene TRBV3-2) to TRBJ2-3; the match to TRBD2 covers 7 bases. The CDR3 has 16 amino acids. The germline CDR1 and CDR2 sequences are LGHDT and YNNKEL (reference sequence). CDR3 protein: CASTQKRAGEGDTQYF. In DNA, the CDR3 is TGTGCCAGCACCCAAAAAAGGGCGGGGGAGGGTGATACGCAGTATTTT.

V is TRBV3-1 (or the pseudogene TRBV3-2) and J is TRBJ2-1, with TRBD2 matching 10 bases. The V gene's germline CDR1 is LGHDT and CDR2 YNNKEL (reference sequence). The CDR3 length is 16 residues. Trimming at V came to 3 bases and at J to 4 bases, leaving 6 bases not matched to a gene. The CDR3 bases are TGTGCCAGCAGCCAGTTCGGACTAGCGGATTACAATGAGCAGTTCTTC. Protein product: CASSQFGLADYNEQFF.

V and J are TRBV7-9 and TRBJ2-2; D gene uncertain. The CDR3 spans 14 residues. CDR1 is SEHNR, CDR2 FQNEAQ, per germline (reference sequence). V gave up 0 bases and J gave up 6 bases, with 8 bases separating them. CDR3 residues: CASSLALSSGELFF. CDR3 DNA: TGTGCCAGCAGCTTAGCCCTTTCTTCCGGGGAGCTGTTTTTT.

The rearrangement uses TRBV5-1 and TRBJ2-1; tentative D call: TRBD2 (6 bases). CDR1 and CDR2 (germline): SGHRS, YFSETQ. V was clipped by 0 bases and J by 9 bases, with 13 bases between them. The CDR3 length is 14 residues. The CDR3 DNA follows: TGCGCCAGCAGCTTGGTCCCGGGAGTGGGTGAGCAGTTCTTC. This translates into CASSLVPGVGEQFF.

The chain carries TRBV19 and TRBJ2-5; 9 bases match TRBD2. Germline V CDR1 and CDR2: LNHDA, SQIVND (reference sequence). The J segment lost 0 bases and the V segment lost 3 bases, leaving 8 bases of the junction unmatched. CDR3 size: 17 residues. The CDR3, as DNA: TGTGCCAGTAGTATCCGAGGGAGCGGGAGGAACCAAGAGACCCAGTACTTC. It encodes CASSIRGSGRNQETQYF.

This chain uses TRBV10-3 with TRBJ2-1, with 10 bases identical to TRBD2. The J segment lost 5 bases and the V segment lost 5 bases, leaving 0 bases of the junction unmatched. The CDR3 is 13 amino acids. The germline CDR1 and CDR2 sequences are ENHRY and SYGVKD. CDR3 in DNA: TGTGCCATCAGTACTAGCGGGGACAATGAGCAGTTCTTC. Translation: CAISTSGDNEQFF.

The V and J genes are TRBV5-8 and TRBJ1-1; TRBD1 is a possible D gene (6 bases). Trimming cost V 4 bases and J 6 bases, with 16 bases left between them. CDR1 and CDR2 from the germline V gene are SGHTS and YDEGEE. CDR3 length equals 14 residues. CDR3 DNA sequence: TGTGCCAGCAGCCCAGGGGTGGTAAGCGCTGAAGCTTTCTTT. Amino acids: CASSPGVVSAEAFF.

The chain combines TRBV19 with TRBJ2-1, with no clear D. From germline, CDR1 is LNHDA and CDR2 SQIVND (reference sequence). The germline V and J ends were trimmed by 9 bases and 3 bases, with 12 bases remaining between them. The CDR3 spans 13 residues. CDR3 sequence: CASRFGNYNEQFF. CDR3 in DNA: TGTGCCAGCCGGTTCGGTAACTACAATGAGCAGTTCTTC.

The V gene is TRBV18, the J gene TRBJ1-4; tentative D call: TRBD1 (6 bases). Trimming removed 3 bases at V and 7 bases at J, with 12 bases between. There are 14 residues in the CDR3. Per germline, CDR1 KGHSH and CDR2 LQKENI. The CDR3 loop reads CASSPQGFGEKLFF. In DNA form, the CDR3 reads TGTGCCAGCTCACCGCAGGGGTTTGGTGAAAAACTGTTTTTT.

V and J are TRBV10-3 and TRBJ2-7; TRBD1 is a possible D gene (5 bases). CDR3 length equals 11 residues. The germline V gene has CDR1 ENHRY and CDR2 SYGVKD. Trimming stripped 3 bases from V and 7 bases from J, with 7 bases between. The DNA for the CDR3 is TGTGCCATCAGTGAAGACAGAGAGCAGTACTTC. Its translation: CAISEDREQYF.

The chain is built from TRBV6-2 or TRBV6-3 and TRBJ2-3; possible D gene TRBD1, 6 bases. The CDR3 totals 17 residues. Germline loops: CDR1 MNHEY, CDR2 SVGEGT. Trimming took off 6 bases at V and 4 bases at J, with 23 bases between the two ends. In nucleotides, the CDR3 is TGTGCCAGCAGCCTTACACCGGGGACACCCCAGGCAGATACGCAGTATTTT. It yields the protein CASSLTPGTPQADTQYF.